These T cell receptor beta chains were read from a single sample in a study of blood T cell repertoires in COVID-19. Repertoires were generated with immunoSEQ multiplex PCR, while TCRdb's copy carries only in-frame clones and drops some. This sample has fewer than 150,000 clones; roughly three quarters occur once, and the top ten carry 15% to 25%. Source material: peripheral blood. The receptors were gathered from a man at least 80 years old with acute or convalescent COVID-19. Both conserved end residues are part of each CDR3. The order of the fields is clone size, V gene, J gene, D gene, CDR3 DNA, CDR3 protein. A D gene is named only where the DNA matches it firmly. Where a row states a size, it is once, few, many or the class of an expanded clone; other rows omit it.

clone size: few; V gene: TRBV14; J gene: TRBJ1-4; D gene: TRBD1; CDR3 DNA: TGTGCCAGCAGCCTCGGTCAGGGGGCGCATGAAAAACTGTTTTTT; CDR3 protein: CASSLGQGAHEKLFF
clone size: NA; V gene: TRBV5-1; J gene: TRBJ2-3; D gene: TRBD2; CDR3 DNA: TGCGCCAGCAGCATTATAAGCGGGGGGGCCCGCACAGATACGCAGTATTTT; CDR3 protein: CASSIISGGARTDTQYF
clone size: few; V gene: TRBV27; J gene: TRBJ2-7; D gene: TRBD1; CDR3 DNA: TGTGCCAGCAGCCGGACAGGGGCCTACGAGCAGTACTTC; CDR3 protein: CASSRTGAYEQYF
clone size: NA; V gene: TRBV20-1; J gene: TRBJ2-3; D gene: TRBD1; CDR3 DNA: TGCAGTGCTAATGACAGGGGGCGGCTTAGCACAGATACGCAGTATTTT; CDR3 protein: CSANDRGRLSTDTQYF
clone size: NA; V gene: TRBV7-2; J gene: TRBJ1-1; D gene: NA; CDR3 DNA: TGTGCCAGCAGCAGAATAACGGGAGGGTTTCAAGCTTTCTTT; CDR3 protein: CASSRITGGFQAFF
clone size: NA; V gene: TRBV7-8; J gene: TRBJ2-7; D gene: TRBD2; CDR3 DNA: TGTGCCAGCAGCCTATGGTCAGCGGGGGACGACGAGCAGTACTTC; CDR3 protein: CASSLWSAGDDEQYF
clone size: NA; V gene: TRBV6-5; J gene: TRBJ2-7; D gene: TRBD1; CDR3 DNA: TGTGCCAGCAGTATAACCTCAGGGGGCTTTTACGAGCAGTACTTC; CDR3 protein: CASSITSGGFYEQYF
clone size: few; V gene: TRBV4-1; J gene: TRBJ1-6; D gene: TRBD1; CDR3 DNA: TGCGCCAGCAGCCAAGATGCCGTATTGAGGGGGCTTTTCTCGGCACCCCTCCACTTT; CDR3 protein: CASSQDAVLRGLFSAPLHF
clone size: NA; V gene: TRBV4-2; J gene: TRBJ2-1; D gene: TRBD2; CDR3 DNA: TGTGCCAGCAGCCAATGGGCAGCGGGGGGGCGGGATGAGCAGTTCTTC; CDR3 protein: CASSQWAAGGRDEQFF
clone size: NA; V gene: TRBV4-1; J gene: TRBJ2-1; D gene: TRBD1; CDR3 DNA: TGCGCCAGCAGCCAGGCACAGGGGGTCTCCTACAATGAGCAGTTCTTC; CDR3 protein: CASSQAQGVSYNEQFF
clone size: once; V gene: TRBV27; J gene: TRBJ1-1; D gene: TRBD1; CDR3 DNA: TGTGCCAGCAGCTCCTCGTCCGGGACAGGGGCCGAAGCTTTCTTT; CDR3 protein: CASSSSSGTGAEAFF
clone size: once; V gene: TRBV5-4; J gene: TRBJ2-4; D gene: TRBD1; CDR3 DNA: TGTGCCAGCAGCATCGGGACAGTAGCCAAAAACATTCAGTACTTC; CDR3 protein: CASSIGTVAKNIQYF
clone size: NA; V gene: TRBV3-1/TRBV3-2; J gene: TRBJ2-7; D gene: TRBD1; CDR3 DNA: TGTGCCAGCAGCCGCCTTGACAGGGGTCGGAACTACGAGCAGTACTTC; CDR3 protein: CASSRLDRGRNYEQYF
clone size: NA; V gene: TRBV19; J gene: TRBJ2-3; D gene: NA; CDR3 DNA: TGTGCCAGTAGTATAGGGGGCAGTAACGTGTATACGCAGTATTTT; CDR3 protein: CASSIGGSNVYTQYF
clone size: NA; V gene: TRBV19; J gene: TRBJ2-2; D gene: TRBD1; CDR3 DNA: TGTGCCAGTAGCATCCCAGGGGGCGGTAGCGGGGAGCTGTTTTTT; CDR3 protein: CASSIPGGGSGELFF
clone size: NA; V gene: TRBV30; J gene: TRBJ1-1; D gene: NA; CDR3 DNA: TGTGCCTGGAGAGAGTTGAACACTGAAGCTTTCTTT; CDR3 protein: CAWRELNTEAFF
clone size: NA; V gene: TRBV5-1; J gene: TRBJ1-5; D gene: TRBD1; CDR3 DNA: TGCGCCAGCAGCTTATCTGGGACAGGCAATCAGCCCCAGCATTTT; CDR3 protein: CASSLSGTGNQPQHF
clone size: NA; V gene: TRBV10-3; J gene: TRBJ1-5; D gene: NA; CDR3 DNA: TGTGCCATCAGCCCACGGGACAATCAGCCCCAGCATTTT; CDR3 protein: CAISPRDNQPQHF
clone size: NA; V gene: TRBV4-1; J gene: TRBJ1-6; D gene: NA; CDR3 DNA: TGCGCCAGCAGAAACCTTATCACAGGGACGGTGGGTTCACCCCTCCACTTT; CDR3 protein: CASRNLITGTVGSPLHF
clone size: few; V gene: TRBV5-1; J gene: TRBJ2-1; D gene: NA; CDR3 DNA: TGCGCCAGCAGCTGGGGCGCTCATGAGCAGTTCTTC; CDR3 protein: CASSWGAHEQFF
clone size: NA; V gene: TRBV30; J gene: TRBJ1-2; D gene: NA; CDR3 DNA: TGTGCCTGGAGTGTAGGGGGGGCGGGCTATGGCTACACCTTC; CDR3 protein: CAWSVGGAGYGYTF